This TCR beta chain was profiled in a study of blood T cell repertoires in COVID-19. In the study overall: The cDNA or gDNA used as material had been derived from T cells, B-cell-depleted T cells, or PBMCs.

The CDR3 is 17 residues long. In the original processing: Researchers report that nucleated cell counts were estimated from reference gene primer amplification. Clones were read by immunoSEQ multiplex PCR, and TCRdb kept only the in-frame ones, dropping some. That table is the source of V, J and clone size, and D and trimming were worked out from the DNA. The sample has around 200,000 clones; 75% to 85% are singletons. Sequencing used peripheral blood. The rearrangement links TRBV21-1 to TRBJ2-3; the DNA was not compared with TRBD2, the D call given in the table. TRBV21-1 is tagged as a pseudogene. The origin of this receptor is a woman in her forties with COVID-19, enrolled during active disease. CDR3: CASSSQASDPSTDTQYF. Written as DNA, the CDR3 is TGTGCCAGCAGCTCACAAGCTAGCGACCCTAGCACAGATACGCAGTATTTT.